What follows describes a single T cell receptor beta chain. Its antigen is not known. These data originate in a study of shared clonotypes between healthy human individuals. Study-wide results and limits: Naive subsets usually exceeded memory subsets in estimated richness.

CD8 cells regarded as naive lacked CD45RO, were positively chosen for CCR7, and omitted terminally differentiated effector memory CD45RA+ cells. Germline V gives CDR1 SGHRS, CDR2 YFSETQ. The CDR3 is 17 residues long. V was pared by 0 bases and J by 0 bases, with 15 bases between. Assay used: immunoSEQ multiplex PCR; TCRdb lists only in-frame clones, some missing. Here the sample spans around 2,000,000 clones, roughly 94% being singletons. The TCR was taken from a man aged 18-30 years in good health. This chain links TRBV5-1 with TRBJ1-1; no definite D call. The source material was naive CD8+ T cells sorted from blood. The CDR3 bases are TGCGCCAGCAGCTTGGAGCCACCCGTGGTCATGAACACTGAAGCTTTCTTT. It codes for CASSLEPPVVMNTEAFF.